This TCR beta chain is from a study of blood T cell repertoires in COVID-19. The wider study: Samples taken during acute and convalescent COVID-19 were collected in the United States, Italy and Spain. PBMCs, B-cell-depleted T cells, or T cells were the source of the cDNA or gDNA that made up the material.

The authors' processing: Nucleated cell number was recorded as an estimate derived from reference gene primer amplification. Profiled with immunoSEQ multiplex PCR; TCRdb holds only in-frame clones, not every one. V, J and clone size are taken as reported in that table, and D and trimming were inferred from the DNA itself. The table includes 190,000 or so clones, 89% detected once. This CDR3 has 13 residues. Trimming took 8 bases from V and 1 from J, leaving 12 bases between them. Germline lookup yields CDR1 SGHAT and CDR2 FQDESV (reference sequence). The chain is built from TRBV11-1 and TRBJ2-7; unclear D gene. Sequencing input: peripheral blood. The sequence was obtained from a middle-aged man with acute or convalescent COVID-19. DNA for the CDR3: TGTGCCAGCGCGGCCAGACCTTCCTACGAGCAGTACTTC. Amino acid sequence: CASAARPSYEQYF. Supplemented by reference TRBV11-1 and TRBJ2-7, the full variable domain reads EAEVAQSPRYKITEKSQAVAFWCDPISGHATLYWYRQILGQGPELLVQFQDESVVDDSQLPKDRFSAERLKGVDSTLKIQPAELGDSAMYLCASAARPSYEQYFGPGTRLTVT.